This T cell receptor (beta chain) was observed in a study of shared clonotypes between healthy human individuals. About the research overall: Donors were a couple of women and a few men aged 18 to 49.

Terminally differentiated effector memory CD45RA+ cells were left out of the naive CD8 fraction, which was CD45RO-negative and positively selected for CCR7. Per germline, CDR1 SEHNR and CDR2 FQNEAQ (reference sequence). The length of the CDR3 is 18 residues. Trimming removed 5 bases from V and 0 bases from J, with 20 bases in between. This table comes from immunoSEQ multiplex PCR, and its TCRdb copy is limited to in-frame clones, with some not included. The sample has about 2 million clones; approximately 95% are singletons. The sequence was obtained from a man aged 18 to 35 in good health. This chain connects TRBV7-9 to TRBJ1-3, with unresolved D. Sequencing was carried out using naive CD8+ T cells sorted from blood. The CDR3 sequence: CASSGVGVRVLSGNTIYF. DNA for the CDR3: TGTGCCAGCAGCGGCGTGGGCGTGAGAGTGCTCTCTGGAAACACCATATATTTT.